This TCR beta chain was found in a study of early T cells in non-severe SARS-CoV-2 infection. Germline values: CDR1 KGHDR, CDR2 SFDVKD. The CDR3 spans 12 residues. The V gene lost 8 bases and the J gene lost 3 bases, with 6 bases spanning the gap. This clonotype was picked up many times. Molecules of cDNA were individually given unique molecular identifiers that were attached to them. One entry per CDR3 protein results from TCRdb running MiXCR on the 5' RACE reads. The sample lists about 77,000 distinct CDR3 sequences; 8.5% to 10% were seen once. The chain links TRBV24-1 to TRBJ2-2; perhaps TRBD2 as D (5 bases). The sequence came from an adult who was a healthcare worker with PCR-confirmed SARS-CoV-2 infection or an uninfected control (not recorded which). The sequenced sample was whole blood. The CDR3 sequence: CATNGDTGELFF. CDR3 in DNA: TGTGCCACCAACGGGGACACCGGGGAGCTGTTTTTT.